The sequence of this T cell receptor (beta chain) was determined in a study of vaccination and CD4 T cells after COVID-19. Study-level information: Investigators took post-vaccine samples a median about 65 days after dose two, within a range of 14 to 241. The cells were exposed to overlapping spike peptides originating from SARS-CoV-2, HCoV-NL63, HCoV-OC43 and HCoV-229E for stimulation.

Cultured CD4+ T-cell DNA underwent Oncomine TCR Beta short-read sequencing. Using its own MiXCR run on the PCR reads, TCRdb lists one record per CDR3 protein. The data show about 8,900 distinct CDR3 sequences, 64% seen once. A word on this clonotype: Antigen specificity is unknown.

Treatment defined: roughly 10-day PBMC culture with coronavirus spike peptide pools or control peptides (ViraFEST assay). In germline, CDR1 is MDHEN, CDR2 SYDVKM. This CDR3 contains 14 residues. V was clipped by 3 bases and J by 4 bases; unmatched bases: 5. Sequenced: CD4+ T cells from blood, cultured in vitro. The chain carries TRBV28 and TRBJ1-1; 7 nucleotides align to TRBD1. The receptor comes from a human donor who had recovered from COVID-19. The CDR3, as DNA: TGTGCCAGCAGTTTGACAGGGCGAGGCACTGAAGCTTTCTTT. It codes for CASSLTGRGTEAFF.